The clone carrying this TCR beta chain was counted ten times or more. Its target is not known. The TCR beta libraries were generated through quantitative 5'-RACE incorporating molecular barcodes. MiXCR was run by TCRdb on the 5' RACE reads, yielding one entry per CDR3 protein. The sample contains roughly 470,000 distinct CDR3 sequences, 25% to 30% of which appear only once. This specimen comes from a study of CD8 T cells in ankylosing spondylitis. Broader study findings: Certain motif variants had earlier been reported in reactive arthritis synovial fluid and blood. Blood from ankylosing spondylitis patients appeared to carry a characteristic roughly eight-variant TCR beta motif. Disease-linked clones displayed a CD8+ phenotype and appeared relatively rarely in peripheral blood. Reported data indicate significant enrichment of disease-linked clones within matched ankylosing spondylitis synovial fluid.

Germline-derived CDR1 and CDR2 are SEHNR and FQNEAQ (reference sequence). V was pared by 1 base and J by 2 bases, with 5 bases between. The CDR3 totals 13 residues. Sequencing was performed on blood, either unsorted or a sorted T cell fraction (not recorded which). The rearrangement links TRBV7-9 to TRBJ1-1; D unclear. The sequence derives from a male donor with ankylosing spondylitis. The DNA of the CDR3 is TGTGCCAGCAGCTTAGAAAGTAACACTGAAGCTTTCTTT. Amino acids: CASSLESNTEAFF.